The sequence of this T cell receptor beta chain was determined in a study of Graves' ophthalmopathy and Graves' hyperthyroidism. CDR3 regions of TCR beta were amplified from RNA transcripts. Amplification began with first-round RT-PCR using HTBI primers, then second-round multiplex PCR was performed. Each CDR3 protein is one row after TCRdb ran MiXCR on the multiplex PCR reads. The table includes about half a million distinct CDR3 sequences, approximately 14% detected once. CDR1 and CDR2 (germline): MNHEY, SVGAGI. There are 15 residues in the CDR3. V lost 0 bases and J lost 4, with 12 bases in between.

This clonotype originated in a woman in her 30s with Graves' ophthalmopathy. This rearrangement joins TRBV6-5 to TRBJ2-5; D is uncertain. Sequenced sample: blood. Here the CDR3 DNA reads TGTGCCAGCAGTTACTCGGACCATTTCCTAGAGACCCAGTACTTC. Translation gives CASSYSDHFLETQYF.